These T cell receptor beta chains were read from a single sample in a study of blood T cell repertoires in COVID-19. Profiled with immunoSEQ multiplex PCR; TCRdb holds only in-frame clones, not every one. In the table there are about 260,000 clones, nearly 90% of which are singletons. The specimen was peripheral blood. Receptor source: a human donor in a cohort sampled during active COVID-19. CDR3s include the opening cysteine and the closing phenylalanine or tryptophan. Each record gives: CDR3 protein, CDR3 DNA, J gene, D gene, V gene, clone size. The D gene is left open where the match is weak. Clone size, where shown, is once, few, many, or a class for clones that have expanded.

CDR3aa: CASTSDYEQYF
CDR3nt: TGTGCCAGCACCTCAGACTACGAGCAGTACTTC
j_gene: TRBJ2-7
d_gene: -
v_gene: TRBV27
abundance: -

CDR3aa: CASSLYSNPTYNEQFF
CDR3nt: TGTGCCAGCAGCTTATATTCCAACCCTACCTACAATGAGCAGTTCTTC
j_gene: TRBJ2-1
d_gene: -
v_gene: TRBV11-1
abundance: -

CDR3aa: CASKSGQGSYEQYF
CDR3nt: TGTGCCAGCAAGTCGGGACAGGGCTCCTACGAGCAGTACTTC
j_gene: TRBJ2-7
d_gene: TRBD1
v_gene: TRBV6-5
abundance: -

CDR3aa: CASNWDRGGYEQYF
CDR3nt: TGTGCCAGCAACTGGGACAGGGGGGGATACGAGCAGTACTTC
j_gene: TRBJ2-7
d_gene: TRBD1
v_gene: TRBV7-2
abundance: -

CDR3aa: CASMGQLLDNEQFF
CDR3nt: TGTGCCAGCATGGGACAGTTATTGGACAATGAGCAGTTCTTC
j_gene: TRBJ2-1
d_gene: TRBD1
v_gene: TRBV2
abundance: -

CDR3aa: CASSPGTGQVPRLGYTF
CDR3nt: TGTGCCAGCAGCCCCGGGACAGGCCAGGTTCCCCGGTTGGGTTACACCTTC
j_gene: TRBJ1-2
d_gene: TRBD1
v_gene: TRBV7-2
abundance: -

CDR3aa: CASSLGRITEAFF
CDR3nt: TGCGCCAGCAGCTTGGGGCGGATCACTGAAGCTTTCTTT
j_gene: TRBJ1-1
d_gene: -
v_gene: TRBV5-1
abundance: -

CDR3aa: CASSVSSGQRYEQYF
CDR3nt: TGTGCCAGTAGTGTCTCCAGCGGACAGAGGTACGAGCAGTACTTC
j_gene: TRBJ2-7
d_gene: -
v_gene: TRBV19
abundance: few

CDR3aa: CAWSSLGLAGDYEQYF
CDR3nt: TGTGCCTGGAGTTCCTTGGGACTAGCGGGCGACTACGAGCAGTACTTC
j_gene: TRBJ2-7
d_gene: TRBD2
v_gene: TRBV30
abundance: -

CDR3aa: CASRSSGSSYEQYF
CDR3nt: TGTGCCAGCAGGTCTAGCGGGAGCTCCTACGAGCAGTACTTC
j_gene: TRBJ2-7
d_gene: TRBD2
v_gene: TRBV28
abundance: -

CDR3aa: CASSPRADTLSGNTIYF
CDR3nt: TGTGCCAGCAGCCCAAGGGCGGACACCCTCTCTGGAAACACCATATATTTT
j_gene: TRBJ1-3
d_gene: -
v_gene: TRBV7-6
abundance: -

CDR3aa: CASSQVRGGEQYF
CDR3nt: TGTGCCAGCAGCCAAGTTCGGGGTGGCGAGCAGTACTTC
j_gene: TRBJ2-7
d_gene: -
v_gene: TRBV3-1/TRBV3-2
abundance: -

CDR3aa: CASSIAPLDTYGYTF
CDR3nt: TGTGCCAGTAGTATCGCCCCCTTGGACACCTATGGCTACACCTTC
j_gene: TRBJ1-2
d_gene: -
v_gene: TRBV19
abundance: -

CDR3aa: CASSLGGPYEQYF
CDR3nt: TGTGCCAGCAGTTTGGGGGGGCCCTACGAGCAGTACTTC
j_gene: TRBJ2-7
d_gene: -
v_gene: TRBV12-3/TRBV12-4
abundance: -

CDR3aa: CASSLTGFNTIQEQYF
CDR3nt: TGTGCCAGCAGCCTGACAGGGTTTAACACGATACAAGAGCAGTACTTC
j_gene: TRBJ2-7
d_gene: TRBD1
v_gene: TRBV6-6
abundance: -

CDR3aa: CASSIPTGTGGPGYTF
CDR3nt: TGTGCCAGCAGTATTCCGACCGGGACAGGGGGCCCTGGCTACACCTTC
j_gene: TRBJ1-2
d_gene: TRBD1
v_gene: TRBV28
abundance: -

CDR3aa: CATSRDSDRGKAFF
CDR3nt: TGTGCCACCAGCAGAGACTCGGACAGGGGAAAAGCTTTCTTT
j_gene: TRBJ1-1
d_gene: TRBD1
v_gene: TRBV15
abundance: -

CDR3aa: CAWSLDRDHEQYF
CDR3nt: TGTGCCTGGAGCTTGGACAGGGACCACGAGCAGTACTTC
j_gene: TRBJ2-7
d_gene: TRBD1
v_gene: TRBV30
abundance: -

CDR3aa: CASSHRGTGVSPLHF
CDR3nt: TGTGCCAGCAGCCATCGAGGGACAGGGGTTTCACCCCTCCACTTT
j_gene: TRBJ1-6
d_gene: TRBD1
v_gene: TRBV14
abundance: -

CDR3aa: CASRRREGGYEQYF
CDR3nt: TGTGCCAGCAGGAGACGGGAGGGCGGGTACGAGCAGTACTTC
j_gene: TRBJ2-7
d_gene: TRBD2
v_gene: TRBV6-4
abundance: -

CDR3aa: CATSDLDRKKQYF
CDR3nt: TGTGCCACCAGTGACCTGGACAGGAAGAAGCAGTACTTC
j_gene: TRBJ2-7
d_gene: TRBD1
v_gene: TRBV24-1
abundance: -

CDR3aa: CATSPLQGGNEKLFF
CDR3nt: TGTGCCACTTCTCCTCTCCAGGGGGGAAATGAAAAACTGTTTTTT
j_gene: TRBJ1-4
d_gene: TRBD1
v_gene: TRBV15
abundance: -

CDR3aa: CRATSRDTQYF
CDR3nt: TGCAGGGCGACTAGCAGGGATACGCAGTATTTT
j_gene: TRBJ2-3
d_gene: TRBD2
v_gene: TRBV20-1
abundance: -

CDR3aa: CASRGSGLYNEQFF
CDR3nt: TGTGCCAGCAGGGGATCCGGACTCTACAATGAGCAGTTCTTC
j_gene: TRBJ2-1
d_gene: -
v_gene: TRBV9
abundance: -

CDR3aa: CASSSLPDTIYF
CDR3nt: TGTGCCAGCAGCTCCCTGCCAGACACCATATATTTT
j_gene: TRBJ1-3
d_gene: -
v_gene: TRBV7-4
abundance: -

CDR3aa: CASSYSRGFGQPQHF
CDR3nt: TGTGCCAGCAGTTACTCTAGGGGTTTCGGTCAGCCCCAGCATTTT
j_gene: TRBJ1-5
d_gene: -
v_gene: TRBV6-5
abundance: -

CDR3aa: CASSFNSGGGEQYF
CDR3nt: TGTGCCAGCAGCTTCAATTCGGGGGGCGGAGAGCAGTACTTC
j_gene: TRBJ2-7
d_gene: -
v_gene: TRBV11-2
abundance: -

CDR3aa: CASSAYRRGQGGGYTF
CDR3nt: TGTGCCAGCAGCGCCTACCGACGCGGACAGGGAGGAGGCTACACCTTC
j_gene: TRBJ1-2
d_gene: TRBD1
v_gene: TRBV9
abundance: -

CDR3aa: CASSFLGAGSYNSPLHF
CDR3nt: TGTGCCAGCAGTTTTCTGGGGGCAGGGAGCTATAATTCACCCCTCCACTTT
j_gene: TRBJ1-6
d_gene: -
v_gene: TRBV28
abundance: -

CDR3aa: CASSAGTGVVPEQYF
CDR3nt: TGTGCCAGCAGCGCAGGGACAGGGGTCGTTCCCGAGCAGTACTTC
j_gene: TRBJ2-7
d_gene: TRBD1
v_gene: TRBV9
abundance: -

CDR3aa: CATSRGTGGSYEQYF
CDR3nt: TGTGCCACCAGCAGAGGGACAGGGGGCTCCTACGAGCAGTACTTC
j_gene: TRBJ2-7
d_gene: TRBD1
v_gene: TRBV15
abundance: -

CDR3aa: CASSQGLGGAGYGYTF
CDR3nt: TGTGCCAGCAGCCAAGGTTTAGGAGGGGCGGGCTATGGCTACACCTTC
j_gene: TRBJ1-2
d_gene: -
v_gene: TRBV3-1/TRBV3-2
abundance: -

CDR3aa: CASSLRTSLDTQYF
CDR3nt: TGTGCCAGCAGCCTCCGGACTAGCCTAGATACGCAGTATTTT
j_gene: TRBJ2-3
d_gene: TRBD2
v_gene: TRBV14
abundance: -

CDR3aa: CASSPLSSYEQYF
CDR3nt: TGTGCCAGCAGCCCGCTGAGCTCCTACGAGCAGTACTTC
j_gene: TRBJ2-7
d_gene: -
v_gene: TRBV6-5
abundance: -

CDR3aa: CASSLRQGPGYGYTF
CDR3nt: TGTGCCAGTAGTCTCCGACAGGGGCCGGGTTATGGCTACACCTTC
j_gene: TRBJ1-2
d_gene: TRBD1
v_gene: TRBV19
abundance: once

CDR3aa: CASSHPRDYGYTF
CDR3nt: TGCGCCAGCAGCCATCCTCGGGACTATGGCTACACCTTC
j_gene: TRBJ1-2
d_gene: -
v_gene: TRBV4-3
abundance: -

CDR3aa: CAWSIPVAGASDEQYF
CDR3nt: TGTGCCTGGAGCATCCCAGTGGCGGGAGCGAGCGACGAGCAGTACTTC
j_gene: TRBJ2-7
d_gene: TRBD2
v_gene: TRBV30
abundance: -

CDR3aa: CASSVFAGQGASEAFF
CDR3nt: TGTGCCAGCAGCGTTTTCGCCGGACAGGGGGCTTCTGAAGCTTTCTTT
j_gene: TRBJ1-1
d_gene: TRBD1
v_gene: TRBV9
abundance: once

CDR3aa: CASRWGANTGELFF
CDR3nt: TGTGCCAGCAGATGGGGGGCGAACACCGGGGAGCTGTTTTTT
j_gene: TRBJ2-2
d_gene: -
v_gene: TRBV19
abundance: -

CDR3aa: CASSRTDSNQPQHF
CDR3nt: TGTGCCAGCAGTCGGACAGATAGCAATCAGCCCCAGCATTTT
j_gene: TRBJ1-5
d_gene: -
v_gene: TRBV2
abundance: -

CDR3aa: CASSPPGWSGGITDTQYF
CDR3nt: TGTGCCAGCAGTCCCCCCGGGTGGAGCGGGGGGATCACAGATACGCAGTATTTT
j_gene: TRBJ2-3
d_gene: TRBD2
v_gene: TRBV28
abundance: -

CDR3aa: CASSRTGTGNTIYF
CDR3nt: TGTGCCAGCAGTCGGACAGGGACAGGAAACACCATATATTTT
j_gene: TRBJ1-3
d_gene: TRBD1
v_gene: TRBV25-1
abundance: few

CDR3aa: CASSELRSLEPQHF
CDR3nt: TGTGCCAGCAGTGAACTCCGAAGTCTAGAGCCCCAGCATTTT
j_gene: TRBJ1-5
d_gene: -
v_gene: TRBV2
abundance: -

CDR3aa: CASSRSNQPQHF
CDR3nt: TGTGCCAGCAGTCGGAGCAATCAGCCCCAGCATTTT
j_gene: TRBJ1-5
d_gene: -
v_gene: TRBV2
abundance: -

CDR3aa: CAWIGEYENTEAFF
CDR3nt: TGTGCCTGGATCGGGGAGTACGAGAACACTGAAGCTTTCTTT
j_gene: TRBJ1-1
d_gene: -
v_gene: TRBV30
abundance: -

CDR3aa: CASSLGYVTVAYYGYTF
CDR3nt: TGTGCCAGCAGCTTGGGCTACGTGACTGTGGCGTACTATGGCTACACCTTC
j_gene: TRBJ1-2
d_gene: -
v_gene: TRBV5-6
abundance: -

CDR3aa: CATSLTRQTGRNYGYTF
CDR3nt: TGTGCCACCAGCTTAACTCGACAGACTGGTCGGAACTATGGCTACACCTTC
j_gene: TRBJ1-2
d_gene: -
v_gene: TRBV15
abundance: -